The clone carrying this T cell receptor beta chain was seen once. Its antigen is unknown. The data derive from a study of shared clonotypes between healthy human individuals. For the study at large: Donor composition was a couple of women and three men, aged 18 to 49. Study-wide results and caveats: When compared with the clonotypes that were shared by all four sorted-subset donors, the non-shared clonotypes turned out to have lower generation probabilities.

Profiling relied on immunoSEQ multiplex PCR, and the TCRdb table lists in-frame clones only, not all of them. Here the sample spans 2 million to 3 million clones, approximately 94% being singletons. The CDR3 totals 12 residues. Trimming left V 5 bases short and J 6 bases short, with 11 bases between. Germline V CDR1 and CDR2: SEHNR, FQNEAQ (reference sequence). Donors were Caucasian adults residing in Nashville, Tennessee, USA. CD4+ cells underwent separation, giving CD45RA+ naive and CD45RA-negative memory subsets. This sequence was found in a man in his late teens or twenties in good health. Some clones in this sample may be carry-over from other donors' samples. The specimen sequenced was naive CD4+ T cells from PBMCs. Subset: CD45RA+ positively selected. The V and J genes are TRBV7-9 and TRBJ2-7, with D tentatively TRBD2 (7 bases). Written as DNA, the CDR3 is TGTGCCAGCAGCCCCGGGGGGCGCGAGCAGTACTTC. This gives the protein CASSPGGREQYF.